The rows below give T cell receptor beta chains drawn from one sample of a study of CXCR3-negative and CXCR3-positive naive CD8 T cells. TCRdb processed the 5' RACE reads again and assigns one entry to each CDR3 protein, with no DNA. The sample has nearly 90,000 distinct CDR3 sequences. Sequenced input: naive CXCR3+ CD8+ T cells from blood. These TCRs come from a human donor in good health. Some clones in this sample may be carry-over from other donors' samples. Each CDR3 is given with its conserved first and last residue.

TRBV5-5	TRBJ2-7	CASSLAGGGSYEQYF
TRBV7-6	TRBJ2-2	CASSSTSGQNTGELFF
TRBV27	TRBJ2-7	CASSLNTGAYEQYF
TRBV20-1	TRBJ2-5	CSARDLLAGVETQYF
TRBV4-3	TRBJ2-2	CASSRKASETEELFF
TRBV4-2	TRBJ2-7	CASSPRTGESYEQYF
TRBV12-3/TRBV12-4	TRBJ2-1	CASSNLGEQFF
TRBV27	TRBJ2-7	CASSLAGGLYEQYF
TRBV10-3	TRBJ2-7	CAIKPRTGGDYEQYF
TRBV7-6	TRBJ2-5	CASSLDPPQLDEVQETQYF
TRBV5-1	TRBJ2-1	CASSGTATFGERFF
TRBV6-1	TRBJ2-1	CASSEDYLAGYGNEQFF